These 5 T cell receptor beta chains originate from one sample sequenced in a study of blood T cell repertoires in COVID-19. Assay used: immunoSEQ multiplex PCR; TCRdb lists only in-frame clones, some missing. The data show 300,000 or so clones, with 80% to 95% seen just once and roughly 1.1% held by the top ten. Sequences were obtained from PBMCs or T cells enriched from blood (not recorded which). These receptors were taken from a woman between 25 and 40 years old who had recovered from COVID-19.

CDR3 residues: CASSSRVVRQGINTEAFF. The CDR3 DNA reads as TGTGCCAGCAGCTCAAGAGTGGTGAGACAAGGAATAAACACTGAAGCTTTCTTT. The rearrangement uses TRBV3-1 (or the pseudogene TRBV3-2) and TRBJ1-1; D not resolved. CDR1 is LGHDT and CDR2 is YNNKEL in the germline V gene (reference sequence). V was clipped by 5 bases and J by 2 bases, with 24 bases between them. The length of the CDR3 is 18 residues.

The CDR3 region is CASSYSLAGAYEQYF. DNA for the CDR3: TGTGCCAGCAGTTATTCGCTAGCGGGGGCCTACGAGCAGTACTTC. The chain is built from TRBV6-2 or TRBV6-3 and TRBJ2-7; 10 bases are shared with TRBD2. The germline V gene encodes CDR1 MNHEY and CDR2 SVGEGT. This CDR3 contains 15 residues. V was pared by 3 bases and J by 2 bases, with 4 bases of the junction left unmatched.

The rearrangement uses TRBV7-9 and TRBJ1-4; 7 nucleotides align to TRBD1. Germline CDR1 SEHNR, CDR2 FQNEAQ (reference sequence). The CDR3 is 15 amino acids. J gave up 7 bases and V 5 bases, and 10 bases lay outside the gene matches. The CDR3, as DNA: TGTGCCAGCAGCGCAGCCGGGACAGTGGGTGAAAAACTGTTTTTT. Amino acid sequence: CASSAAGTVGEKLFF.

The chain employs TRBV2 and TRBJ2-2; D might be TRBD1 (6 bases). From germline, CDR1 is SNHLY and CDR2 FYNNEI. V lost 6 bases and J 2 bases, leaving 10 bases between the germline ends. The CDR3 length is 14 residues. This CDR3 is CASRRQENTGELFF. The DNA for the CDR3 is TGTGCCAGCAGACGACAGGAAAACACCGGGGAGCTGTTTTTT.

J is TRBJ1-1 and V is TRBV4-2; D may be TRBD1 (6 bases). The germline V gene has CDR1 LGHNA and CDR2 YNFKEQ. V lost 0 bases to trimming and J lost 4 bases, with 15 bases between them. The CDR3 length is 16 residues. For the CDR3, the DNA is TGTGCCAGCAGCCAAGATGGGAGCGGACAGACCACTGAAGCTTTCTTT. It encodes CASSQDGSGQTTEAFF.